The source of this T cell receptor beta chain is a study of Graves' ophthalmopathy and Graves' hyperthyroidism. This clonotype has at least ten counts. RNA transcripts were the source from which TCR beta CDR3 regions were amplified. The authors performed first-round RT-PCR with HTBI primers and then a second-round multiplex PCR. TCRdb re-called the multiplex PCR reads with MiXCR, one entry per CDR3 protein. The table has some 1.1 million distinct CDR3 sequences, around a third seen once; the top ten hold around 10%. Certain patients were not enrolled. These were patients with other autoimmune diseases, uncontrolled infections, pregnancy or lactation. This CDR3 comprises 13 residues. The germline V gene encodes CDR1 DFQATT and CDR2 SNEGSKA (reference sequence). V lost 5 bases to trimming and J lost 5 bases; unmatched junction nucleotides: 8.

The sample comprised peripheral blood or thyroid tissue (not recorded which). This TCR derives from an adult man with Graves' hyperthyroidism. The chain links TRBV20-1 to TRBJ1-1, with 7 bases that match TRBD1. The CDR3 sequence: CSARVDRMTEAFF. CDR3 bases: TGCAGTGCTCGAGTGGACAGGATGACTGAAGCTTTCTTT.